This T cell receptor beta chain was recorded in a study of T cells in Graves' hyperthyroidism and ophthalmopathy. Study outcomes and limitations: In blood, most of the thyroid clonotypes expanded above 0.001 were also present.

Amplification of TCR beta CDR3 regions used RNA as the template. First-round RT-PCR with HTBI primers amplified the TCR CDR3 region. Each CDR3 protein is one row after TCRdb ran MiXCR on the multiplex PCR reads. Of about 710,000 distinct CDR3 sequences listed, around 15% were seen once; the top ten hold 8.4%. Looked up from germline, CDR1 is SEHNR and CDR2 is FQNEAQ (reference sequence). The V and J ends lost 4 bases and 7 bases respectively, with 23 bases between them. The CDR3 spans 17 residues. Turning to this clonotype: Its antigen remains unidentified.

Hyperthyroidism in the patients, aged 18 to 65, was newly diagnosed and under 2 months in duration. Clinical symptoms, serum thyroxine and TRAb, thyroid ultrasound and orbital computed tomography were used for the diagnoses. PBMCs were obtained from over 8.5 ml fresh peripheral blood. The sequence was collected from a man between 18 and 35 years old with Graves' hyperthyroidism. V usage is TRBV7-9 and J usage is TRBJ2-1, with D perhaps matching TRBD2 (6 bases). Sequences were obtained from blood. The DNA of the CDR3 is TGTGCCAGCAGCTCAACTCGGGCGGGACGTGGTTGGAATGAGCAGTTCTTC. It translates to CASSSTRAGRGWNEQFF.